This T cell receptor (beta chain) was identified in a study of CD8 T cells in Susac syndrome. CDR3 length equals 14 residues. Trimming took off 6 bases at V and 8 bases at J, with 17 bases between the two ends. Germline CDR1 and CDR2: SQVTM and ANQGSEA. Reverse transcription used roughly 0.5 to 1 ug RNA and random hexamers. TCRdb re-called the immunoSEQ multiplex PCR reads through MiXCR, storing one row per CDR3 protein. Here the sample spans over 95,000 distinct CDR3 sequences, around 90% being singletons. General study results and limits: An acknowledgment was made by the study that its TCR sequencing and HLA analysis involved relatively few individuals.

A remark on this clonotype: Its antigen is not identified.

Source material: CD4+ T cells from PBMCs. V and J are TRBV29-1 and TRBJ1-6; D is perhaps TRBD1 (5 bases). The receptor's source is a human donor in good health. The CDR3 DNA reads as TGCAGCGTCCGAGTTGCGGGGGTTGATTCACCCCTCCACTTT. Encoded protein: CSVRVAGVDSPLHF.